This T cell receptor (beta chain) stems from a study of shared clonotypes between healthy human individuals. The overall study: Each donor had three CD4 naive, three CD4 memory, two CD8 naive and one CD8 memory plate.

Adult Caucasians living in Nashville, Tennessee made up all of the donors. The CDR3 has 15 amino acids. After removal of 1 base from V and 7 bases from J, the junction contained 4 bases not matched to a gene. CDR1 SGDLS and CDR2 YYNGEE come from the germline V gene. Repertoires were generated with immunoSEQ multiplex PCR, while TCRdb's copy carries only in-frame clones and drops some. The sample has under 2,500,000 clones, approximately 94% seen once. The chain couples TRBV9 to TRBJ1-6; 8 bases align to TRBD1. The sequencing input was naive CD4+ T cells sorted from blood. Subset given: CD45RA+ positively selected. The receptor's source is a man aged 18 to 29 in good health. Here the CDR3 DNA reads TGTGCCAGCAGCGTAAATCAGGGGGCAAATTCACCCCTCCACTTT. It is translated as CASSVNQGANSPLHF.